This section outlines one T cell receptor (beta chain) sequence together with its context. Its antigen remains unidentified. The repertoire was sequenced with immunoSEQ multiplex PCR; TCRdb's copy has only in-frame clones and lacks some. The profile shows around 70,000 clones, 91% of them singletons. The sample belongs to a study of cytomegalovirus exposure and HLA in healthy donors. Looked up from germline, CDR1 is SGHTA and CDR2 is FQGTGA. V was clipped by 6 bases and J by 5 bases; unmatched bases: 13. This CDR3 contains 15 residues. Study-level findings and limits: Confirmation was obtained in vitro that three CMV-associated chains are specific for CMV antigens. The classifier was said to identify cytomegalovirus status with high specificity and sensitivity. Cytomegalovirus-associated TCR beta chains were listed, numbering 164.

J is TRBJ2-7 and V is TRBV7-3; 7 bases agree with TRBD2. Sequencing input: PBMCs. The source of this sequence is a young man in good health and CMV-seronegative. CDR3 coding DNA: TGTGCCAGCAGTCTTAGGGCGGGAGCCCAGAACGAGCAGTACTTC. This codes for CASSLRAGAQNEQYF.